The entry that follows covers one T cell receptor (beta chain) sequence. Other DNA variants within this sample encode the same CDR3. This table comes from immunoSEQ multiplex PCR, and its TCRdb copy is limited to in-frame clones, with some not included. The table lists 120,000 or so clones, roughly 89% of them singletons, with more than 2% in the top ten. This sample stems from a study of blood T cell repertoires in COVID-19. V shed 4 bases and J 4 bases; nucleotides not matched to a gene: 7. The CDR3 has 15 amino acids. Germline V gene lookup returns CDR1 MNHEY and CDR2 SVGAGI. The source of this sequence is a woman aged 50 to 60 with acute or convalescent COVID-19. The genes are TRBV6-5 and TRBJ1-2; TRBD1 matches 9 bases. Sequencing input: peripheral blood. This CDR3 is CASSSAGTGSYGYTF. The DNA of the CDR3 is TGTGCCAGCAGTTCCGCCGGGACAGGGAGCTATGGCTACACCTTC.